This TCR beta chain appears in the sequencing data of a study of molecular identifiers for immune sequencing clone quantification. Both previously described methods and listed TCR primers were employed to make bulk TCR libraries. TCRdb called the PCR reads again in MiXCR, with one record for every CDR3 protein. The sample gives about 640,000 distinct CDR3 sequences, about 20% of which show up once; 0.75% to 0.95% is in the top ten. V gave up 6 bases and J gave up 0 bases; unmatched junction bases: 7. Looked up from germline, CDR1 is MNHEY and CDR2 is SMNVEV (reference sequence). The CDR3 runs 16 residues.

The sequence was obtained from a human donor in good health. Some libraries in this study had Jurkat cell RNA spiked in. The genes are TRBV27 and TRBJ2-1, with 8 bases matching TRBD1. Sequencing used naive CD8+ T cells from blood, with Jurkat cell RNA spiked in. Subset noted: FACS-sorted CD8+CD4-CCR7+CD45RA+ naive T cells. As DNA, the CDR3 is TGTGCCAGCAGCGGACAGGGACTTAGCTCCTACAATGAGCAGTTCTTC. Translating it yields CASSGQGLSSYNEQFF.